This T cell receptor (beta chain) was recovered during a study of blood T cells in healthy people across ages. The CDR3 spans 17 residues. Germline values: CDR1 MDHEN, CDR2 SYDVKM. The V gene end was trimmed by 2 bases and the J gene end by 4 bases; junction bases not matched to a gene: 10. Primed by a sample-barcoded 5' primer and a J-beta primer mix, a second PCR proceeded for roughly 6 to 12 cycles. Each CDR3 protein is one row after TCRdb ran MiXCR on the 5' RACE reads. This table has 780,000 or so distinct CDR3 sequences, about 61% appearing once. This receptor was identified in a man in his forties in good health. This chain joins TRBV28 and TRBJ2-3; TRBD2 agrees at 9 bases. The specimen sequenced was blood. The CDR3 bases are TGTGCCAGCAGTTTACCCTCTTGGACTAGCGAGTCAGATACGCAGTATTTT. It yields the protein CASSLPSWTSESDTQYF. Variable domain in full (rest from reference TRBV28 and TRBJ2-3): DVKVTQSSRYLVKRTGEKVFLECVQDMDHENMFWYRQDPGLGLRLIYFSYDVKMKEKGDIPEGYSVSREKKERFSLILESASTNQTSMYLCASSLPSWTSESDTQYFGPGTRLTVL.